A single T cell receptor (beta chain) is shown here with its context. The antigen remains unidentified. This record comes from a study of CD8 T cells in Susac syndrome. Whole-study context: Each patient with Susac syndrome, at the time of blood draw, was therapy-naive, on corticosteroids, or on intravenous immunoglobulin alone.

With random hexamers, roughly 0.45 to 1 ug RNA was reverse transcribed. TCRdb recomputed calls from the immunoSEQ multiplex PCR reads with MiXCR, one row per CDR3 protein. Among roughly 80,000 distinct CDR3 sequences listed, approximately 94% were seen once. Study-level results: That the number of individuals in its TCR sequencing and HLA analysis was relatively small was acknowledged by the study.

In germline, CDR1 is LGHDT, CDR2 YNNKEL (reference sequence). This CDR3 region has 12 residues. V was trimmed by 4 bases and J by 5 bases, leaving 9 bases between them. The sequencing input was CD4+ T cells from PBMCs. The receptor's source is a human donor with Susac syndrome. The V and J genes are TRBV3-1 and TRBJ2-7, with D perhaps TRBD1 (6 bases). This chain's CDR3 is CASSRNRDEQYF. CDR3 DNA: TGTGCCAGCAGCCGGAACAGGGACGAGCAGTACTTC.